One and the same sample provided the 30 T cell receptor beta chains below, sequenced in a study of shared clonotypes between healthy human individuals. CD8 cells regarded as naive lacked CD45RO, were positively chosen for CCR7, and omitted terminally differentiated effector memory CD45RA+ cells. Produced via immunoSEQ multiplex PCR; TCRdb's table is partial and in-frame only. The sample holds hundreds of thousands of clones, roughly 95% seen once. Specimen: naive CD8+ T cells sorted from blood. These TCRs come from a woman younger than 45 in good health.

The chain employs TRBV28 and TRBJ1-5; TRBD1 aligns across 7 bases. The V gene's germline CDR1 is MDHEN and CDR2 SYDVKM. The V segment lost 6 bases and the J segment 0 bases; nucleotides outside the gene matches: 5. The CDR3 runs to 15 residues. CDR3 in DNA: TGTGCCAGCAGCTCCGGACAGGATAGCAATCAGCCCCAGCATTTT. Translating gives CASSSGQDSNQPQHF.

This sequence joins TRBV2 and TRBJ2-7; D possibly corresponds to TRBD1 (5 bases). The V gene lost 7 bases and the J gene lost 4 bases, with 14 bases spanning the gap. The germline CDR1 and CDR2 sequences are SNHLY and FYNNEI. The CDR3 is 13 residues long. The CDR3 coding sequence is TGTGCCAGCATAGGAAGGGGTCGGTACGAGCAGTACTTC. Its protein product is CASIGRGRYEQYF. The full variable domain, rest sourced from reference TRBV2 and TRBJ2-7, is EPEVTQTPSHQVTQMGQEVILRCVPISNHLYFYWYRQILGQKVEFLVSFYNNEISEKSEIFDDQFSVERPDGSNFTLKIRSTKLEDSAMYFCASIGRGRYEQYFGPGTRLTVT.

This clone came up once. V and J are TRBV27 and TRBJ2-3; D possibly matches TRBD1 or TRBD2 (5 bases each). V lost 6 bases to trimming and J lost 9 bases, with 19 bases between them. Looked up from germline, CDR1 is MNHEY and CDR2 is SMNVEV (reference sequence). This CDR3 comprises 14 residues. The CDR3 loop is CASSRDLILATQYF. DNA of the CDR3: TGTGCCAGCAGCCGGGACCTCATCCTCGCGACGCAGTATTTT.

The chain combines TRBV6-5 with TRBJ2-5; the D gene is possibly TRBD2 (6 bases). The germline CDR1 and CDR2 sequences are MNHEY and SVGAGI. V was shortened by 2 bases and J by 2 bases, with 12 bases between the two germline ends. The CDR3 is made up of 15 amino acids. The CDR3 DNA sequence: TGTGCCAGCAGTTACCAGACGGGGGTTCAAGAGACCCAGTACTTC. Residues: CASSYQTGVQETQYF.

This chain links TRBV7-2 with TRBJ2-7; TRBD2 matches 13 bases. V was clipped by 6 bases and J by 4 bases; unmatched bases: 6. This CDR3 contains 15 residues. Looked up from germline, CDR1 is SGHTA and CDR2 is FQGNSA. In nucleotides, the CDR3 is TGTGCCAGCAGATATAGGACTAGCGGGAGATACGAGCAGTACTTC. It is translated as CASRYRTSGRYEQYF.

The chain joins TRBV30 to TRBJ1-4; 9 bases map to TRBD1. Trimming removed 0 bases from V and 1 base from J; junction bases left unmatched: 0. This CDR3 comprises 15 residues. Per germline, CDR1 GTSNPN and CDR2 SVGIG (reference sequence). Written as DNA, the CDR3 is TGTGCCTGGAGTGTGGGACAGGGAACTAATGAAAAACTGTTTTTT. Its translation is CAWSVGQGTNEKLFF.

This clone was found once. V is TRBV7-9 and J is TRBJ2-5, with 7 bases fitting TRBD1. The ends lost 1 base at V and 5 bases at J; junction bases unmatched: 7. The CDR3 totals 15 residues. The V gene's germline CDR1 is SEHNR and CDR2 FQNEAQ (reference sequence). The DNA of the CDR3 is TGTGCCAGCAGCTTAGGACAGGGCGTCGGTGAGACCCAGTACTTC. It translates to CASSLGQGVGETQYF.

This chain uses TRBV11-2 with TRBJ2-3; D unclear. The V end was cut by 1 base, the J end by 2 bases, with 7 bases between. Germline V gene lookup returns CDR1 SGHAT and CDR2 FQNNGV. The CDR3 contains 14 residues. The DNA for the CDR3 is TGTGCCAGCAGCTTAGTTGCCCACACAGATACGCAGTATTTT. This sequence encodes CASSLVAHTDTQYF. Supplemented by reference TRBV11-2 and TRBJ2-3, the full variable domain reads EAGVAQSPRYKIIEKRQSVAFWCNPISGHATLYWYQQILGQGPKLLIQFQNNGVVDDSQLPKDRFSAERLKGVDSTLKIQPAKLEDSAVYLCASSLVAHTDTQYFGPGTRLTVL.

Here the CDR3 reads CASSRTGEEMYNEQFF. In DNA form, the CDR3 reads TGTGCCAGCAGCAGGACAGGGGAGGAAATGTACAATGAGCAGTTCTTC. The chain has TRBV9 and TRBJ2-1; 9 bases are shared with TRBD1. The V gene's germline CDR1 is SGDLS and CDR2 YYNGEE. V trimming: 4 bases; J trimming: 4 bases; junction bases outside the gene matches: 9. The CDR3 is 16 residues long.

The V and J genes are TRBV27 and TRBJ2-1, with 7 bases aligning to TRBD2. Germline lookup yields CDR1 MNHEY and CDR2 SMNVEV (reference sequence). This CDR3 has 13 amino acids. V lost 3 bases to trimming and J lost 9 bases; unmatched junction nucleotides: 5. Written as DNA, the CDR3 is TGTGCCAGCAGTTTTGGGCGGGGGAGTGAGCAGTTCTTC. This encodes CASSFGRGSEQFF.

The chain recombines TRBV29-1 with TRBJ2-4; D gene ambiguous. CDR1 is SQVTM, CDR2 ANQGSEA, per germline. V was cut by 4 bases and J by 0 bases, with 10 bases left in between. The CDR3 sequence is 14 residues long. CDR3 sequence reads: CSVVGGRAKNIQYF. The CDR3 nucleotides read TGCAGCGTTGTGGGCGGCAGAGCCAAAAACATTCAGTACTTC.

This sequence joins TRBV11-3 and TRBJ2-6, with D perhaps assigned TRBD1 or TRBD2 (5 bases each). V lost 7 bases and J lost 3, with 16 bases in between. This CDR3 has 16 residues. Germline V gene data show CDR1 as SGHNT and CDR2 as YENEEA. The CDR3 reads CASTNPRAGGANVLTF. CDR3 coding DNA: TGTGCCAGCACCAACCCCAGGGCGGGTGGGGCCAACGTCCTGACTTTC.

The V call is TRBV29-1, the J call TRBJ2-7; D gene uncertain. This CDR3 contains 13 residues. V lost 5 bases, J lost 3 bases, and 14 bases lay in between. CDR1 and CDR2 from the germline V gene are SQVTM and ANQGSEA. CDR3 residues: CSVSFPSIYEQYF. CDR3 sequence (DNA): TGCAGCGTTTCTTTTCCCTCGATCTACGAGCAGTACTTC.

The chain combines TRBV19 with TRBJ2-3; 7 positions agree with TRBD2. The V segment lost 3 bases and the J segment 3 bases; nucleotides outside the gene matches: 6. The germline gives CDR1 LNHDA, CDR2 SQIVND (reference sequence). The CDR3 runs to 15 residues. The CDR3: CASSMWTSGTDTQYF. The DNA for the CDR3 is TGTGCCAGTAGTATGTGGACTAGTGGTACAGATACGCAGTATTTT.

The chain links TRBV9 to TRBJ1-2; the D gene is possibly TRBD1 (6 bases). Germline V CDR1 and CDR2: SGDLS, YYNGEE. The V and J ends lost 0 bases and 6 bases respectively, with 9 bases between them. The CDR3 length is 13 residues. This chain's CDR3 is CASSVVTGHGYTF. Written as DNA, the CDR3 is TGTGCCAGCAGCGTAGTGACAGGCCATGGCTACACCTTC.

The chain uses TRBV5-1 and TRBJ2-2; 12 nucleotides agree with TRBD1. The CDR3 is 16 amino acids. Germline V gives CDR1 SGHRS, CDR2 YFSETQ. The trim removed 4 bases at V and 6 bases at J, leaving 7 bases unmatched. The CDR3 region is CASSLGTGGGPGELFF. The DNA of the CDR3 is TGCGCCAGCAGCCTCGGGACAGGGGGCGGTCCCGGGGAGCTGTTTTTT.

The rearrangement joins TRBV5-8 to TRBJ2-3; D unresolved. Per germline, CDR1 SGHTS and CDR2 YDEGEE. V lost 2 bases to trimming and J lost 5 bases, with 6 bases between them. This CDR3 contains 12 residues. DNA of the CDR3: TGTGCCAGCAGCTTATCACTAGATACGCAGTATTTT. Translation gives CASSLSLDTQYF.

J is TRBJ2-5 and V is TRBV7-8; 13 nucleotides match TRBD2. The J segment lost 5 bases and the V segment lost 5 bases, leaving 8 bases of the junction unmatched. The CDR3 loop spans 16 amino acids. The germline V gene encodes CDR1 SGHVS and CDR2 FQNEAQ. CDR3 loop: CASSLLAGGPGETQYF. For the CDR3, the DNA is TGTGCCAGCAGCCTACTAGCGGGAGGGCCTGGGGAGACCCAGTACTTC.

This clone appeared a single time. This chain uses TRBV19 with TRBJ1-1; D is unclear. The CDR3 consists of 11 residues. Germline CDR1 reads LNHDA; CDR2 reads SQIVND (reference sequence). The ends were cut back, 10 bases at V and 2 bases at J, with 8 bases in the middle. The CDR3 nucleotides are TGTGCCAATACAATTAACACTGAAGCTTTCTTT. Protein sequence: CANTINTEAFF.

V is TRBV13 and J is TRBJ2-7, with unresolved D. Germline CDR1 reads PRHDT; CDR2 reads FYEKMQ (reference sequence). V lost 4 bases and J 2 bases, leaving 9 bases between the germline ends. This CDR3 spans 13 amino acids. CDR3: CASSSTQTYEQYF. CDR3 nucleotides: TGTGCCAGCAGCTCGACGCAAACCTACGAGCAGTACTTC.

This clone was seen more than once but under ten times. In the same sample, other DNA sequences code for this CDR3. The CDR3 region has the DNA TGTGCCAGCAGCTTAGGGGGATCCGAGCAGTACTTC. Encoded protein: CASSLGGSEQYF. V gene TRBV7-9 combines with J gene TRBJ2-7; unclear D gene. V shed 1 base and J shed 6 bases, with 7 bases lying between them. The CDR3 runs 12 residues. Germline CDR1 and CDR2: SEHNR and FQNEAQ (reference sequence).

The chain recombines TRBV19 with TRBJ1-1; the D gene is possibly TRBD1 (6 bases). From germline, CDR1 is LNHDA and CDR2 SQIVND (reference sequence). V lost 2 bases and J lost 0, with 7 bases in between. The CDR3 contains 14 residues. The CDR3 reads CASSIQGMNTEAFF. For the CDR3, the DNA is TGTGCCAGTAGTATACAGGGGATGAACACTGAAGCTTTCTTT.

The CDR3 DNA reads as TGTGCCAGCAGCCGCGGGCGCGGCAGCTATGGCTACACCTTC. This sequence encodes CASSRGRGSYGYTF. The rearrangement uses TRBV7-9 and TRBJ1-2; D remains ambiguous. The ends were cut back, 5 bases at V and 4 bases at J, with 14 bases in the middle. Germline lookup yields CDR1 SEHNR and CDR2 FQNEAQ (reference sequence). The CDR3 consists of 14 residues.

For the CDR3, the DNA is TGTGCCAGCAGCCCCGCTTATACGATGGGGGAGCAGTACTTC. This translates into CASSPAYTMGEQYF. The V gene is TRBV27, the J gene TRBJ2-7; D gene unclear. Germline values: CDR1 MNHEY, CDR2 SMNVEV (reference sequence). The V end lost 6 bases, the J end lost 7 bases, and 19 bases lay between the germline ends. The CDR3 length is 14 residues.

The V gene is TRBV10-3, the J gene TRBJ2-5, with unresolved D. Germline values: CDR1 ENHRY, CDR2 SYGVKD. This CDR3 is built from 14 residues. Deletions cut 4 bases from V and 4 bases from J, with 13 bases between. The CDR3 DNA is TGTGCCATCAGTGGGTCTGTCGTTCCAGAGACCCAGTACTTC. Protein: CAISGSVVPETQYF.

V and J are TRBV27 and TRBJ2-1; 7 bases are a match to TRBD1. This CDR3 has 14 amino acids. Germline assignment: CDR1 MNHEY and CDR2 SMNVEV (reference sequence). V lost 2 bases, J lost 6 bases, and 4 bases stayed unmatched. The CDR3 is CASSLRGQFNEQFF. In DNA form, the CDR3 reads TGTGCCAGCAGTTTAAGGGGGCAATTCAATGAGCAGTTCTTC.

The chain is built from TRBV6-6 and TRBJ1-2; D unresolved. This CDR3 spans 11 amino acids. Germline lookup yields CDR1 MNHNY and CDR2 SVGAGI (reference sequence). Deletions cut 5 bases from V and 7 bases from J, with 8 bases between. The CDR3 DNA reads TGTGCCAGCAGTCTCGGACCTGGCTACACCTTC. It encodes CASSLGPGYTF.

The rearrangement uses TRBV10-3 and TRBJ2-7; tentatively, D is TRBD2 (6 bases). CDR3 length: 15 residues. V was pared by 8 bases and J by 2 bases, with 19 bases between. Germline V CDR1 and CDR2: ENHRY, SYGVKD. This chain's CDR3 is CAIAIESGGAYEQYF. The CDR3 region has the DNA TGTGCCATCGCAATAGAAAGTGGCGGGGCCTACGAGCAGTACTTC.

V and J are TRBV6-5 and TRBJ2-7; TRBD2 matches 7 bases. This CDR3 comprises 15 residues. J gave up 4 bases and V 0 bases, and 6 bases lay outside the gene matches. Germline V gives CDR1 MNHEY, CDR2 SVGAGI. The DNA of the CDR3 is TGTGCCAGCAGTTACTCTCTAGCGGCAGAGTACGAGCAGTACTTC. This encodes CASSYSLAAEYEQYF.

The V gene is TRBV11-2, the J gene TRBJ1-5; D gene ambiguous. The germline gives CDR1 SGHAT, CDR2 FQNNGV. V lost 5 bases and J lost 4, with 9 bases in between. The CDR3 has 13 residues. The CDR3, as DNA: TGTGCCAGCAGCGTCGGAATAAATCAGCCCCAGCATTTT. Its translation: CASSVGINQPQHF.